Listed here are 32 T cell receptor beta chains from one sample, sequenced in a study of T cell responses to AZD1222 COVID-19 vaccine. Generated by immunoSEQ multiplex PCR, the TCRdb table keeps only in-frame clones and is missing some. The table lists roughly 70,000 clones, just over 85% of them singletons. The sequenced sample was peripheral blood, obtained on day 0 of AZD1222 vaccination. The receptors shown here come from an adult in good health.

CDR3: CASSVVGTETQYF. As DNA, the CDR3 is TGTGCCAGCAGCGTAGTAGGCACAGAGACCCAGTACTTC. The chain carries TRBV9 and TRBJ2-5, with D unresolved. The CDR3 consists of 13 residues. Germline V CDR1 and CDR2: SGDLS, YYNGEE. V was pared by 0 bases and J by 4 bases, with 7 bases between.

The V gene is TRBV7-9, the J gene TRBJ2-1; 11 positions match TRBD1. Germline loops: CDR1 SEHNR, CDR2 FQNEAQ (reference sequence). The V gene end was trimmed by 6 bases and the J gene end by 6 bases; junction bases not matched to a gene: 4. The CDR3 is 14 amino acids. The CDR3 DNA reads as TGTGCCAGCAGTCCCGGGACAGGGGGCAATGAGCAGTTCTTC. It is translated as CASSPGTGGNEQFF.

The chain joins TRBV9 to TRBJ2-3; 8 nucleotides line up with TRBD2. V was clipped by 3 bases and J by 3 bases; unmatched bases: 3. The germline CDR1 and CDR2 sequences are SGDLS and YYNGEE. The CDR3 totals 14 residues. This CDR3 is CASSEREWTDTQYF. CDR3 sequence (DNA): TGTGCCAGCAGCGAGCGGGAGTGGACAGATACGCAGTATTTT.

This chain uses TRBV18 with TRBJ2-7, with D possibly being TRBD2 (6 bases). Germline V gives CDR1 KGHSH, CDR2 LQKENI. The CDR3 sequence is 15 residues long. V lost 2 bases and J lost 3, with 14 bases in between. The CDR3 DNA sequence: TGTGCCAGCTCACCATCTGATGGAGGGTTCTACGAGCAGTACTTC. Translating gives CASSPSDGGFYEQYF.

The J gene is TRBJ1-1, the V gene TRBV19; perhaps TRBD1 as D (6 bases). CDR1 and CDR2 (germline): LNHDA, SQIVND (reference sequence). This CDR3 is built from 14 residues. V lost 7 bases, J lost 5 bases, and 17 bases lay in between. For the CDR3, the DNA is TGTGCCAGTAACGATAAAGGGGGGAGAACTGAAGCTTTCTTT. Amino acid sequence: CASNDKGGRTEAFF.

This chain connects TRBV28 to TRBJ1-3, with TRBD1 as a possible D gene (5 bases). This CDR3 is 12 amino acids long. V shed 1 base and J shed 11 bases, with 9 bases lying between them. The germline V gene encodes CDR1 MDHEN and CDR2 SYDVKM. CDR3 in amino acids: CASSLYPGAIYF. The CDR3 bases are TGTGCCAGCAGTTTATATCCGGGGGCCATATATTTT.

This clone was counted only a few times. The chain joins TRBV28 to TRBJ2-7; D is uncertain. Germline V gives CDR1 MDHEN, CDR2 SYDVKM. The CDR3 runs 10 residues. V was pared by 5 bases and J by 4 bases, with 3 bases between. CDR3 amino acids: CASSEYEQYF. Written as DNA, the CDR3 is TGTGCCAGCAGTGAGTACGAGCAGTACTTC.

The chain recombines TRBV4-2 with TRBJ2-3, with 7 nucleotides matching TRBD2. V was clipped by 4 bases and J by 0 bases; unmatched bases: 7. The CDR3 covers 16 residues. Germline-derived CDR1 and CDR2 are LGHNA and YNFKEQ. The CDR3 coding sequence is TGTGCCAGCAGCCGCCAGGGAGGGATTAGCACAGATACGCAGTATTTT. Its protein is CASSRQGGISTDTQYF.

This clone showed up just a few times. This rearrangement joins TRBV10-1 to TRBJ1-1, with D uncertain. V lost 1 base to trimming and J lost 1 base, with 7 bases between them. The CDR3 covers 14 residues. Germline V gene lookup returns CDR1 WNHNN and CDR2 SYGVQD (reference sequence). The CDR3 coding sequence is TGCGCCAGCAGTGAGTATCAGGCGAACACTGAAGCTTTCTTT. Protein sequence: CASSEYQANTEAFF.

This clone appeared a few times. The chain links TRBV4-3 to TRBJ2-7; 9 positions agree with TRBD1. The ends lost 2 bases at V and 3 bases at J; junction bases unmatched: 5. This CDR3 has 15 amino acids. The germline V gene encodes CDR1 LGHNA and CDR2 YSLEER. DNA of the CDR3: TGCGCCAGCAGCCAACTTATGGGACAGGGCTACGAGCAGTACTTC. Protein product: CASSQLMGQGYEQYF.

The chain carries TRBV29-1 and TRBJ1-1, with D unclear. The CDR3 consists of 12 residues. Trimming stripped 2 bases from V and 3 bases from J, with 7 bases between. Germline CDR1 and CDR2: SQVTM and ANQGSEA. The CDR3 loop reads CSVEPQYTEAFF. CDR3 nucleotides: TGCAGCGTTGAACCCCAGTACACTGAAGCTTTCTTT.

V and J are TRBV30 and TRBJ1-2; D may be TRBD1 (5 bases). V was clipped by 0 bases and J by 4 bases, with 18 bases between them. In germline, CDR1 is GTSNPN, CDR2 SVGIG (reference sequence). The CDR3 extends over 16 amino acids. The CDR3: CAWSVLGRNTRYGYTF. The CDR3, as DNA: TGTGCCTGGAGTGTACTGGGGCGAAATACCCGCTATGGCTACACCTTC.

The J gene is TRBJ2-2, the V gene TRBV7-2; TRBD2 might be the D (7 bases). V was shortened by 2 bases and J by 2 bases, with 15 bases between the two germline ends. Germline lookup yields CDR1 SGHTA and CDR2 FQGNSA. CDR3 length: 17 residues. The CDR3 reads CASSLRPAGANTGELFF. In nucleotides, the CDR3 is TGTGCCAGCAGCTTACGGCCTGCGGGGGCCAACACCGGGGAGCTGTTTTTT.

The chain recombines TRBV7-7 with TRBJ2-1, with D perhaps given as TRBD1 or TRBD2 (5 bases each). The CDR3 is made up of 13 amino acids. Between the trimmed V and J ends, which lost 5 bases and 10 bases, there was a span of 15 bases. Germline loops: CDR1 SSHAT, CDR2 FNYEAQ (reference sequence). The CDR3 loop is CASSPVLGEEQFF. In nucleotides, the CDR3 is TGTGCCAGCAGCCCCGTATTGGGGGAGGAGCAGTTCTTC.

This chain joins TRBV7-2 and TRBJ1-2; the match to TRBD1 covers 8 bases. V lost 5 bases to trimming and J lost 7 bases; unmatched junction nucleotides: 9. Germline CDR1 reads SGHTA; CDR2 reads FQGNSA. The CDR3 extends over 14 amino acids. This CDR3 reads CASSPAGGNRGYTF. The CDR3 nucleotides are TGTGCCAGCAGCCCTGCAGGGGGCAATCGTGGCTACACCTTC.

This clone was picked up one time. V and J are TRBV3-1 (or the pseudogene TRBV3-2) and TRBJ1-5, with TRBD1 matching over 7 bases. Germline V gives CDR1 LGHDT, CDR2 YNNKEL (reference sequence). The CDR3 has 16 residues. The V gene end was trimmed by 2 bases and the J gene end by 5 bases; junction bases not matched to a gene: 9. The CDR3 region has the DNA TGTGCCAGCAGCCAACAGGGGGACGGAAAGGATCAGCCCCAGCATTTT. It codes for CASSQQGDGKDQPQHF.

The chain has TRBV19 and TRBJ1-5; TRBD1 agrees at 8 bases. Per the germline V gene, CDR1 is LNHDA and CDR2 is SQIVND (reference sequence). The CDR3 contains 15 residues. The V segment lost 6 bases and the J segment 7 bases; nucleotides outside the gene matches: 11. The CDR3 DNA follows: TGTGCCAGTAGGGCTGCAGGGGGCTCGAGACAGCCCCAGCATTTT. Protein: CASRAAGGSRQPQHF.

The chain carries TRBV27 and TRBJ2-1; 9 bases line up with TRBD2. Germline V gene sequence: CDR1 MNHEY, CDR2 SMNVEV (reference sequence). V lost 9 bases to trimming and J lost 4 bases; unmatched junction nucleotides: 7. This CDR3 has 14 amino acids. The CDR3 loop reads CASGPSGAYNEQFF. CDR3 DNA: TGTGCCAGTGGGCCTAGCGGGGCTTACAATGAGCAGTTCTTC.

CDR3 sequence (DNA): TGTGCCACCAGCAGAGATCGGGGCAGCGATGAAGCTTTCTTT. Its protein product is CATSRDRGSDEAFF. The chain recombines TRBV15 with TRBJ1-1; perhaps TRBD1 as D (5 bases). CDR3 size: 14 residues. V dropped 0 bases and J dropped 7 bases, with 12 bases sitting between them. Germline CDR1 LNHNV, CDR2 YYDKDF (reference sequence).

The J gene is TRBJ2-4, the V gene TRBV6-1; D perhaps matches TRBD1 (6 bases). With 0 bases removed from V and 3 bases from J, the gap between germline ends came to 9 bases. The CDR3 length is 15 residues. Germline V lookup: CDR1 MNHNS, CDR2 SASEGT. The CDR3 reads CASSEALGGKNIQYF. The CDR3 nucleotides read TGTGCCAGCAGTGAAGCATTAGGGGGCAAAAACATTCAGTACTTC.

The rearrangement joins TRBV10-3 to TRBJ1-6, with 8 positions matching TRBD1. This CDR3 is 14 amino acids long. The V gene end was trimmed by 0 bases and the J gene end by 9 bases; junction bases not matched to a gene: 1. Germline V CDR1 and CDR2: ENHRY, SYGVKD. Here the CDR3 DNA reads TGTGCCATCAGTGAGTCAACAGGGGGTTCACCCCTCCACTTT. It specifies CAISESTGGSPLHF.

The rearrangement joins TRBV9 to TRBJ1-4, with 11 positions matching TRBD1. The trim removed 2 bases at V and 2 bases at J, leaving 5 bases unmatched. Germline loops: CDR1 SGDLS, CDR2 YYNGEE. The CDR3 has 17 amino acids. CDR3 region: CASSVRDRGSTNEKLFF. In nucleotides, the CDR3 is TGTGCCAGCAGCGTTAGGGACAGGGGGAGCACTAATGAAAAACTGTTTTTT.

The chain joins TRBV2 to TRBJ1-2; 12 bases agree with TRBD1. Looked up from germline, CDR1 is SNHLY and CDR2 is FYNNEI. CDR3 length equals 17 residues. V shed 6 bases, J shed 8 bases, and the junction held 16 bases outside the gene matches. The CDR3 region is CASRAGKGTGGLGGYTF. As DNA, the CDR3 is TGTGCCAGCAGAGCGGGCAAGGGGACAGGGGGCTTGGGAGGCTACACCTTC.

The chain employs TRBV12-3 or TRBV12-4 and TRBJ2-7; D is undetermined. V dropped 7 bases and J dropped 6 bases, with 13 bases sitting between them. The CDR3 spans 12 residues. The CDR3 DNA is TGTGCCAGCACCTCAAGGGCCAGCGAGCAGTACTTC. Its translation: CASTSRASEQYF.

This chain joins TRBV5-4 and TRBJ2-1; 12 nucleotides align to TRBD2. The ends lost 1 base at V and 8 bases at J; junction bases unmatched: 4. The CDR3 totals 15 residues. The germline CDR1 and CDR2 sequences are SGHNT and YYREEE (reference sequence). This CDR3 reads CASSLRLAGEDEQFF. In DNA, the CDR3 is TGTGCCAGCAGCTTGAGACTAGCGGGAGAGGATGAGCAGTTCTTC.

The CDR3, as DNA: TGTGCCAGAAGTGGGAGGGGTCGTGAAAAACTGTTTTTT. Residues: CARSGRGREKLFF. The V and J genes are TRBV6-2 or TRBV6-3 and TRBJ1-4, with D perhaps matching TRBD1 (5 bases). Trimming stripped 9 bases from V and 7 bases from J, with 15 bases between. The germline V gene has CDR1 MNHEY and CDR2 SVGEGT. The CDR3 covers 13 residues.

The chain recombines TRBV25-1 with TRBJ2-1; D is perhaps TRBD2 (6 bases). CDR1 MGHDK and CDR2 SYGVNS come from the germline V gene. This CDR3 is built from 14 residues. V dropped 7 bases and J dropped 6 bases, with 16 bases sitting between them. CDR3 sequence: CASTTGLRGNEQFF. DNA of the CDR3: TGTGCCAGCACAACGGGACTTAGGGGCAATGAGCAGTTCTTC.

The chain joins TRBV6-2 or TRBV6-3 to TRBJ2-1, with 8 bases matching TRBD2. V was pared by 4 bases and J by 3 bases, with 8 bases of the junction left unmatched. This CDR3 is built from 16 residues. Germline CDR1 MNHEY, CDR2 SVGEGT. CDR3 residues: CASSSGRGGFYNEQFF. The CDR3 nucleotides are TGTGCCAGCAGTTCAGGCCGGGGGGGATTCTACAATGAGCAGTTCTTC.

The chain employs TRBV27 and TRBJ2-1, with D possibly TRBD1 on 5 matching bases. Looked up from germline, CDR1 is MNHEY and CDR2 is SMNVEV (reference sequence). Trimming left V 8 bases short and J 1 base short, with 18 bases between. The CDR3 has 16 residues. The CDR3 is CASQTSDTLSYNEQFF. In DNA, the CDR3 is TGTGCCAGCCAGACGTCGGACACCCTTTCCTACAATGAGCAGTTCTTC.

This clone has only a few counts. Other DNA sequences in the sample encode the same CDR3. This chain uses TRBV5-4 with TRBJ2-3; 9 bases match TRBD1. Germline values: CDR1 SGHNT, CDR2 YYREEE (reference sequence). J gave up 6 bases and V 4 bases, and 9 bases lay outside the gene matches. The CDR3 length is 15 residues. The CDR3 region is CASSLGQGFPDTQYF. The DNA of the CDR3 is TGTGCCAGCAGCCTAGGACAGGGGTTCCCTGATACGCAGTATTTT.

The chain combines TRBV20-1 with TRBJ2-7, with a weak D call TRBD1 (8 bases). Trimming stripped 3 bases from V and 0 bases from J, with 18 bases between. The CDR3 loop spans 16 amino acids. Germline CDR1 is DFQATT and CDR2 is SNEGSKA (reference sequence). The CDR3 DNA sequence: TGCAGTGCTAGTGGGGGGGGGACAGGAATCTCCTACGAGCAGTACTTC. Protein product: CSASGGGTGISYEQYF.

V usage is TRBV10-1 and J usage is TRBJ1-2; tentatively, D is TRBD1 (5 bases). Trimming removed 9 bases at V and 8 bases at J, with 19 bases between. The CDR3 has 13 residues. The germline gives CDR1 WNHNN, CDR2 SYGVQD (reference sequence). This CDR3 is CASLGRTVGGYTF. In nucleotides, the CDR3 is TGCGCCAGTCTGGGACGGACGGTGGGGGGCTACACCTTC.